The source of this T cell receptor (beta chain) is a study of blood T cells in healthy people across ages. For the second PCR, which ran for about 7 to 12 cycles, a sample-barcoded 5' primer and a J-beta primer mix were used. MiXCR, run by TCRdb on the 5' RACE reads, gives a single entry per CDR3 protein. The table includes some 890,000 distinct CDR3 sequences, about 27% detected once. Caucasian individuals from Russia who were healthy and aged about 6 to 90 acted as donors. Staff drew ten milliliters of peripheral blood from each donor. The CDR3 sequence is 16 residues long. The germline CDR1 and CDR2 sequences are LGHNA and YNFKEQ. This clonotype has a handful of counts. One end of the junction varies from germline; a read error may be responsible. A further study also used this sample, focusing on T cells of mothers and their children.

The rearrangement joins TRBV4-2 to TRBJ2-3; D unclear. The sequence was obtained from a woman aged 35 to 49 in good health. Sequencing was carried out using blood. The CDR3 sequence: CACSQPPVDSTDTQYF. CDR3 DNA: TGTGCCTGCAGCCAACCCCCCGTCGACAGCACAGATACGCAGTATTTT.